This TCR beta chain was sequenced in a study of cytomegalovirus exposure and HLA in healthy donors. General study points: Later on, an analysis tied approximately 17,000 TCR beta sequences to HLA alleles at 0.05 false discovery rate. Donors were assumed by presence/absence analyses to have roughly uniform sequencing depth. The later analysis indicated that the majority of CMV-associated TCR beta chains appeared HLA-restricted.

In regard to this clone: Its cognate antigen is unknown.

The study ran its PCR with 60 Vbeta and 13 Jbeta primers. Data came from immunoSEQ multiplex PCR; TCRdb stores just in-frame clones and leaves some out. The table has 100,000 to 150,000 clones, roughly 81% seen once. At sampling all donors were nominally healthy, likely with unrecorded immune exposures. The germline V gene has CDR1 MNHNS and CDR2 SASEGT. This CDR3 contains 13 residues. Trimming took off 6 bases at V and 3 bases at J, with 12 bases between the two ends. Material for sequencing was PBMCs. This TCR was recovered from a woman in her twenties or thirties in good health and CMV-seronegative. The chain couples TRBV6-1 to TRBJ2-7, with D possibly TRBD2 on 5 matching bases. CDR3 region: CASSRGWNYEQYF. CDR3 sequence (DNA): TGTGCCAGCAGCCGAGGGTGGAACTACGAGCAGTACTTC.